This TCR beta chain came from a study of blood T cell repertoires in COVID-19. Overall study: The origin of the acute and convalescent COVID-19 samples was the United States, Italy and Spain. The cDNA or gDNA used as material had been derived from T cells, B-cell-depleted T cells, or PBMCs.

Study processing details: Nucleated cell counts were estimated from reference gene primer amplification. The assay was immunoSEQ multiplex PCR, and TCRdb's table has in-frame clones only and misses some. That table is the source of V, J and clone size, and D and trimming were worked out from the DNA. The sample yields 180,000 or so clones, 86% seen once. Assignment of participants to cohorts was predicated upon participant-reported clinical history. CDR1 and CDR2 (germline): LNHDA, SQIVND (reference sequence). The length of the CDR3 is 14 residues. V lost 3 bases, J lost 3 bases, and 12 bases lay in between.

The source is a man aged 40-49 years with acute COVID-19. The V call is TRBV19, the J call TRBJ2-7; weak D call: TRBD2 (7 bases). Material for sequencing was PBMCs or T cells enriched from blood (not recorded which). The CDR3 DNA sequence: TGTGCCAGTAGTATTGGGGGGGCCATCTACGAGCAGTACTTC. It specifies CASSIGGAIYEQYF.